The 21 T cell receptor beta chains below come from one sample, sequenced in a study of breast tumors, draining lymph nodes, adjacent tissues. TCRdb independently ran MiXCR on the multiplex PCR reads; one entry per CDR3 protein. The sample has about 140,000 distinct CDR3 sequences; around a third are singletons. Breast cancer patients provided tissue from their axillary draining lymph nodes. The sample was axillary lymph node tissue. The origin of the receptors is a female donor with breast cancer. Some clones in this sample may be carry-over from other donors' samples.

This clonotype was observed a handful of times. A read error may explain this, as a much larger clone is one base away. The chain has TRBV11-3 and TRBJ2-3; D may be TRBD2 (6 bases). V lost 1 base and J lost 3, with 11 bases in between. The CDR3 runs 15 residues. Germline values: CDR1 SGHNT, CDR2 YENEEA. The CDR3 nucleotides read TGTGCCAGCAGCTTAGGGAGGACTACAACAGATACGCAGTATTTT. Translation: CASSLGRTTTDTQYF.

This clonotype has just a few counts. V is TRBV4-1 and J is TRBJ1-1; D gene ambiguous. Germline values: CDR1 MGHRA, CDR2 YSYEKL. V was cut by 1 base and J by 11 bases, with 14 bases left in between. The CDR3 covers 13 residues. The CDR3, as DNA: TGCGCCAGCAGCCAAGCCGCGGGGTATAGGGCTTTCTTT. Translating gives CASSQAAGYRAFF.

This clonotype was recorded a few times. V gene TRBV19 combines with J gene TRBJ1-1; a possible D gene is TRBD1 (5 bases). The CDR3 runs to 16 residues. Trimming took 6 bases from V and 0 from J, leaving 17 bases between them. Germline V gene sequence: CDR1 LNHDA, CDR2 SQIVND (reference sequence). The CDR3 sequence is CASSSWTSPMNTEAFF. CDR3 in DNA: TGTGCCAGTAGCTCGTGGACAAGCCCCATGAACACTGAAGCTTTCTTT.

This clonotype was detected many times. The chain recombines TRBV6-1 with TRBJ2-7; tentatively, D is TRBD2 (6 bases). CDR1 MNHNS and CDR2 SASEGT come from the germline V gene. V was cut by 2 bases and J by 7 bases, with 12 bases left in between. The CDR3 spans 13 residues. The CDR3 spells CASSEYAGREQYF. The CDR3 bases are TGTGCCAGCAGTGAATATGCAGGGAGGGAGCAGTACTTC.

This clonotype was seen many times. This chain uses TRBV5-1 with TRBJ2-1, with a possible D match to TRBD2 (5 bases). CDR1 SGHRS and CDR2 YFSETQ come from the germline V gene. This CDR3 contains 15 residues. Trimming took 0 bases from V and 8 from J, leaving 15 bases between them. CDR3: CASSLAMREGDEQFF. As DNA, the CDR3 is TGCGCCAGCAGCTTGGCCATGAGAGAGGGTGATGAGCAGTTCTTC.

There are many counts of this clonotype. The chain joins TRBV20-1 to TRBJ1-2; 7 bases align to TRBD1. J was trimmed by 0 bases and V by 0 bases; bases with no gene match: 7. The CDR3 contains 16 residues. Germline assignment: CDR1 DFQATT and CDR2 SNEGSKA (reference sequence). The CDR3 protein is CSARDRGGTANYGYTF. As DNA, the CDR3 is TGCAGTGCTAGAGATCGCGGGGGGACAGCTAACTATGGCTACACCTTC.

The chain recombines TRBV15 with TRBJ2-7; either TRBD1 or TRBD2 may supply D (6 bases each). The V gene's germline CDR1 is LNHNV and CDR2 YYDKDF (reference sequence). Trimming took 5 bases from V and 5 from J, leaving 19 bases between them. This CDR3 has 15 amino acids. CDR3 protein: CATSGGGLGLDEQYV. The CDR3 DNA reads TGTGCCACCAGCGGAGGGGGGCTAGGGCTCGACGAGCAGTACGTC.

This clonotype has at least ten counts. The rearrangement joins TRBV19 to TRBJ1-6; 7 nucleotides line up with TRBD1. After removal of 6 bases from V and 6 bases from J, the junction contained 5 bases not matched to a gene. CDR3 size: 14 residues. Looked up from germline, CDR1 is LNHDA and CDR2 is SQIVND (reference sequence). As DNA, the CDR3 is TGTGCCAGTAGCGACAGGGTGAGTAATTCACCCCTCCACTTT. Translated, it gives CASSDRVSNSPLHF.

This clonotype was counted at least ten times. Germline and junction disagree at one end, which may indicate a read error. CDR3 in DNA: TGTGCCAGCAGCTTGGGACTAGCGGGGGCCAAAGGAGAGCCCCAGTACTTC. Translated: CASSLGLAGAKGEPQYF. This sequence joins TRBV7-2 and TRBJ2-5, with 14 bases fitting TRBD2. The germline V gene encodes CDR1 SGHTA and CDR2 FQGNSA. The CDR3 runs 17 residues.

This clonotype was observed many times. This chain joins TRBV6-5 and TRBJ2-7; 10 nucleotides agree with TRBD1. CDR3 size: 15 residues. The ends lost 2 bases at V and 7 bases at J; junction bases unmatched: 8. Germline V gene lookup returns CDR1 MNHEY and CDR2 SVGAGI. CDR3: CASSYDRGPGGEQYF. CDR3 coding DNA: TGTGCCAGCAGTTACGACAGGGGGCCGGGTGGTGAGCAGTACTTC.

Regarding this clonotype: A junction boundary mismatches the germline segment, possibly from a read error. The gene calls are TRBV5-1 and TRBJ2-6; 8 nucleotides agree with TRBD1. This CDR3 has 16 residues. Per germline, CDR1 SGHRS and CDR2 YFSETQ. The CDR3: CASSQGARTGANVLAF. The CDR3 nucleotides read TGCGCCAGCAGTCAGGGGGCTAGAACTGGCGCCAACGTCCTGGCTTTC.

This clonotype was seen ten or more times. The J gene is TRBJ2-3, the V gene TRBV19, with 15 bases identical to TRBD2. With V trimmed by 4 bases and J by 5 bases, 4 bases remained unmatched. Germline CDR1 LNHDA, CDR2 SQIVND (reference sequence). This CDR3 is 16 amino acids long. CDR3 nucleotides: TGTGCCAGTAGTAGGACTAGCGGGGGGGCCAAAGATACGCAGTATTTT. As protein: CASSRTSGGAKDTQYF.

At least ten counts were recorded for this clonotype. The chain is built from TRBV20-1 and TRBJ2-5; D perhaps matches TRBD2 (5 bases). Germline CDR1 and CDR2: DFQATT and SNEGSKA (reference sequence). The V gene lost 2 bases and the J gene lost 0 bases, with 13 bases spanning the gap. This CDR3 spans 15 amino acids. The CDR3: CSARSPSWYQETQYF. CDR3 DNA sequence: TGCAGTGCTAGAAGCCCTAGCTGGTACCAAGAGACCCAGTACTTC.

Worth noting for this clonotype: The DNA is left out, because the CDR3 cannot be placed on it with certainty; the CDR3 is given as TCRdb lists it. This chain connects TRBV9 to TRBJ2-5; TRBD2 is the table's D call, not checked against the DNA. The CDR3 is made up of 21 amino acids, end residues included. The germline gives CDR1 SGDLS, CDR2 YYNGEE. The CDR3 sequence: CASSAVYFCASSYPEGETQYF.

The chain links TRBV20-1 to TRBJ1-4; D possibly corresponds to TRBD1 (6 bases). This CDR3 region has 13 residues. V lost 6 bases to trimming and J lost 2 bases, with 10 bases between them. Germline loops: CDR1 DFQATT, CDR2 SNEGSKA (reference sequence). CDR3 sequence reads: CSAEGETNEKLFF. CDR3 in DNA: TGCAGTGCGGAGGGGGAGACTAATGAAAAACTGTTTTTT.

CDR3 sequence (DNA): TGTGCCAGCAGCTTGTATGAGACAGATACGCAGTATTTT. Its protein is CASSLYETDTQYF. The chain has TRBV5-6 and TRBJ2-3, with D unclear. The CDR3 spans 13 residues. Germline values: CDR1 SGHDT, CDR2 YYEEEE. V was cut by 1 base and J by 3 bases, with 6 bases left in between.

This clonotype was detected many times. This clone may be a read error of a much larger clone one base away. J is TRBJ2-7 and V is TRBV7-8; D ambiguous. Trimming removed 2 bases from V and 12 bases from J, with 17 bases in between. This CDR3 is 13 amino acids long. The germline gives CDR1 SGHVS, CDR2 FQNEAQ. The CDR3: CASSLSGSHERYF. CDR3 nucleotide sequence: TGTGCCAGCAGCTTATCGGGTTCCCACGAACGGTACTTC. Full variable domain (missing parts from reference TRBV7-8 and TRBJ2-7): GAGVSQSPRYKVAKRGQDVALRCDPISGHVSLFWYQQALGQGPEFLTYFQNEAQLDKSGLPSDRFFAERPEGSVSTLKIQRTQQEDSAVYLCASSLSGSHERYFGPGTRLTVT.

Many counts were recorded for this clonotype. One base away lies a much larger clone, so this may be a sequencing read error. V and J are TRBV20-1 and TRBJ2-1; D gene unclear. This CDR3 spans 14 amino acids. CDR1 is DFQATT, CDR2 SNEGSKA, per germline (reference sequence). CDR3 DNA: TGCAGTGCTAGAGCGGGTAGTCCCTACACTGAGCAGTTCTTC. Amino acids: CSARAGSPYTEQFF.

The table lists this clonotype with many counts. CDR3 sequence (DNA): TGCAGTGCTAGAAAACCGGGACGGAAAGAGACCCAGTACTTC. It translates to CSARKPGRKETQYF. J is TRBJ2-5 and V is TRBV20-1; D may match TRBD1 or TRBD2 (5 bases each). CDR1 DFQATT and CDR2 SNEGSKA come from the germline V gene (reference sequence). This CDR3 is built from 14 residues. V lost 2 bases, J lost 3 bases, and 13 bases lay in between.

This clonotype was seen repeatedly, ten times or more. This chain joins TRBV4-1 and TRBJ1-5; 7 bases map to TRBD1. CDR1 MGHRA and CDR2 YSYEKL come from the germline V gene. The V segment lost 0 bases and the J segment 3 bases; nucleotides outside the gene matches: 8. This CDR3 comprises 17 residues. CDR3 region: CASSQDGPGQTNQPQHF. The CDR3 region has the DNA TGCGCCAGCAGCCAAGATGGCCCGGGACAGACCAATCAGCCCCAGCATTTT.

The genes are TRBV7-8 and TRBJ1-1; possible D gene TRBD1, 6 bases. CDR1 is SGHVS and CDR2 is FQNEAQ in the germline V gene. V lost 5 bases and J 5 bases, leaving 15 bases between the germline ends. This CDR3 is 14 amino acids long. The CDR3 reads CASSLRDIYTEAFF. Here the CDR3 DNA reads TGTGCCAGCAGCCTCCGGGACATCTATACTGAAGCTTTCTTT.